The 11 T cell receptor beta chains in this list originate from one sample, sequenced in a study of Ad26.COV2.S vaccination and SARS-CoV-2 variants. The treatment is: some 20 received Ad26.COV2.S at low or high dose, single or two shots; 5 received placebo; per-sample allocation not given. Sample collection was performed on day 63 after the first vaccine or placebo injection. Method: immunoSEQ multiplex PCR; TCRdb's copy keeps in-frame clones and lacks some. The data hold about 250,000 clones, with approximately 88% observed a single time. The source material was peripheral blood, sampled in a trial of Ad26.COV2.S vaccine versus placebo. These receptors were taken from a person between 18 and 60 years old who received the Ad26.COV2.S COVID-19 vaccine or a placebo.

The V call is TRBV15, the J call TRBJ1-5; TRBD1 is a possible D gene (6 bases). The V gene lost 0 bases and the J gene lost 5 bases, with 14 bases spanning the gap. CDR1 is LNHNV, CDR2 YYDKDF, per germline (reference sequence). The CDR3 has 16 amino acids. CDR3 sequence: CATSRDGRGDDQPQHF. The CDR3 coding sequence is TGTGCCACCAGCAGAGATGGGAGGGGGGACGATCAGCCCCAGCATTTT. Variable domain in full (rest from reference TRBV15 and TRBJ1-5): DAMVIQNPRYQVTQFGKPVTLSCSQTLNHNVMYWYQQKSSQAPKLLFHYYDKDFNNEADTPDNFQSRRPNTSFCFLDIRSPGLGDTAMYLCATSRDGRGDDQPQHFGDGTRLSIL.

The CDR3: CASSPIAEADIQYF. CDR3 nucleotides: TGTGCCAGCTCACCCATCGCGGAGGCAGACATTCAGTACTTC. The chain carries TRBV18 and TRBJ2-4; perhaps TRBD2 as D (5 bases). The CDR3 is made up of 14 amino acids. In germline, CDR1 is KGHSH, CDR2 LQKENI. V dropped 3 bases and J dropped 8 bases, with 14 bases sitting between them. Using reference TRBV18 and TRBJ2-4 for the parts outside the CDR3, the full variable domain is NAGVMQNPRHLVRRRGQEARLRCSPMKGHSHVYWYRQLPEEGLKFMVYLQKENIIDESGMPKERFSAEFPKEGPSILRIQQVVRGDSAAYFCASSPIAEADIQYFGAGTRLSVL.

DNA of the CDR3: TGTGCCACCAGTCAATCCCTGGACCATACGCAGTATTTT. Amino acid sequence: CATSQSLDHTQYF. The chain joins TRBV15 to TRBJ2-3; D is unclear. The CDR3 totals 13 residues. In germline, CDR1 is LNHNV, CDR2 YYDKDF (reference sequence). V lost 6 bases, J lost 7 bases, and 14 bases lay in between.

The chain combines TRBV5-4 with TRBJ2-3, with 11 bases matching TRBD1. The CDR3 extends over 15 amino acids. V lost 2 bases and J lost 6; bases outside the gene matches: 5. Germline CDR1 SGHNT, CDR2 YYREEE (reference sequence). DNA for the CDR3: TGTGCCAGCAGCTTTGGACAGGGGGCGTCGGATACGCAGTATTTT. This gives the protein CASSFGQGASDTQYF.

This chain uses TRBV3-1 (or the pseudogene TRBV3-2) with TRBJ1-3; D perhaps matches TRBD1 (5 bases). Germline assignment: CDR1 LGHDT and CDR2 YNNKEL (reference sequence). The CDR3 has 16 residues. V lost 1 base and J lost 1, with 11 bases in between. The CDR3: CASSQAGGGSGNTIYF. The CDR3 coding sequence is TGTGCCAGCAGCCAAGCCGGGGGAGGTTCTGGAAACACCATATATTTT.

V usage is TRBV14 and J usage is TRBJ1-2; 7 bases fit TRBD1. Germline loops: CDR1 SGHDN, CDR2 FVKESK. V lost 4 bases and J lost 5; bases outside the gene matches: 7. CDR3 length: 14 residues. The CDR3 bases are TGTGCCAGCAGCCGCGGAGGGACAGCTTATGGCTACACCTTC. This gives the protein CASSRGGTAYGYTF.

The chain links TRBV5-1 to TRBJ2-7; D remains unclear. V was pared by 1 base and J by 7 bases, with 9 bases between. CDR3 length: 12 residues. CDR1 SGHRS and CDR2 YFSETQ come from the germline V gene. This CDR3 is CASSLNPWEQYF. CDR3 nucleotide sequence: TGCGCCAGCAGCTTGAACCCGTGGGAGCAGTACTTC.

V and J are TRBV3-1 (or the pseudogene TRBV3-2) and TRBJ2-7; D unclear. There are 12 residues in the CDR3. The V end was cut by 5 bases, the J end by 8 bases, with 13 bases between. The germline gives CDR1 LGHDT, CDR2 YNNKEL (reference sequence). This CDR3 is CASSAGPGKQYF. In DNA, the CDR3 is TGTGCCAGCAGCGCCGGACCGGGCAAGCAGTACTTC.

The V and J genes are TRBV6-2 or TRBV6-3 and TRBJ1-5; no clear D gene. The length of the CDR3 is 12 residues. Germline assignment: CDR1 MNHEY and CDR2 SVGEGT. Trimming cost V 5 bases and J 3 bases, with 5 bases left between them. The DNA of the CDR3 is TGTGCCAGCAGTCTCTTCAATCAGCCCCAGCATTTT. Amino acid sequence: CASSLFNQPQHF.

The V call is TRBV16, the J call TRBJ1-2; no clear D. Trimming shortened V by 4 bases and J by 6 bases, and 9 bases separated the two germline ends. The germline V gene has CDR1 KGHSY and CDR2 FQNENV. This CDR3 is built from 12 residues. This CDR3 reads CASSPGLHGYTF. The CDR3 DNA is TGTGCCAGCAGCCCTGGACTCCATGGCTACACCTTC.

J is TRBJ2-1 and V is TRBV7-3, with TRBD1 identical over 11 bases. CDR3 length: 16 amino acids. The junction had 5 bases not matched to a gene; V was cut back by 2 bases and J by 5 bases. CDR1 and CDR2 from the germline V gene are SGHTA and FQGTGA. The CDR3: CASSLSRDRGDNEQFF. CDR3 nucleotides: TGTGCCAGCAGCTTATCCAGGGACAGGGGGGACAATGAGCAGTTCTTC.